This passage covers 22 T cell receptor beta chains from one sample sequenced in a study of cytomegalovirus exposure and HLA in healthy donors. The PCR contained 60 Vbeta and 13 Jbeta primers. The data were produced by immunoSEQ multiplex PCR, yet TCRdb's version contains in-frame clones alone and is incomplete. The data show about 67,000 clones, approximately 67% seen once. The sequenced material came from PBMCs. Receptors originate from a woman aged 25 to 45 in good health and CMV-seronegative.

This clone has a handful of counts. This chain links TRBV18 with TRBJ1-5, with 9 bases identical to TRBD1. The CDR3 covers 16 residues. V shed 2 bases and J 4 bases; nucleotides not matched to a gene: 6. Germline V gene sequence: CDR1 KGHSH, CDR2 LQKENI. This CDR3 is CASSPNPGQGNQPQHF. CDR3 bases: TGTGCCAGCTCACCAAATCCGGGACAGGGAAATCAGCCCCAGCATTTT.

The chain carries TRBV7-2 and TRBJ2-3; 7 bases line up with TRBD1. V was pared by 2 bases and J by 9 bases, with 8 bases of the junction left unmatched. The germline V gene has CDR1 SGHTA and CDR2 FQGNSA. This CDR3 has 14 amino acids. CDR3 nucleotides: TGTGCCAGCAGCTTATTTTCTGGACAGGAGACGCAGTATTTT. It translates to CASSLFSGQETQYF.

J is TRBJ2-2 and V is TRBV19; TRBD2 agrees at 15 bases. Germline assignment: CDR1 LNHDA and CDR2 SQIVND (reference sequence). The CDR3 runs to 17 residues. J lost 7 bases, V lost 3 bases, and 6 bases had no gene match. The CDR3 DNA reads as TGTGCCAGTAGTATCCGGACTAGCGGGGGGGCCGGCGGGGAGCTGTTTTTT. This encodes CASSIRTSGGAGGELFF.

The V call is TRBV6-1, the J call TRBJ1-6; D may be TRBD1 (6 bases). V was shortened by 7 bases and J by 7 bases, with 14 bases between the two germline ends. The CDR3 runs 14 residues. Germline V CDR1 and CDR2: MNHNS, SASEGT. Written as DNA, the CDR3 is TGTGCCAGCATCCGGACAGCAAGGAATTCACCCCTCCACTTT. This translates into CASIRTARNSPLHF.

This rearrangement joins TRBV10-3 to TRBJ2-2, with D possibly TRBD1 on 6 matching bases. V was cut by 0 bases and J by 1 base, with 9 bases left in between. The CDR3 consists of 16 residues. Germline V gene sequence: CDR1 ENHRY, CDR2 SYGVKD. The CDR3 loop reads CAISESSRGNTGELFF. The CDR3 DNA is TGTGCCATCAGTGAGTCTAGCAGGGGGAACACCGGGGAGCTGTTTTTT.

The CDR3 here is CASSLGRENYGYTF. In DNA, the CDR3 is TGTGCCAGCAGCTTAGGCCGCGAAAACTATGGCTACACCTTC. The V call is TRBV7-9, the J call TRBJ1-2; D gene ambiguous. The V and J ends lost 1 base and 2 bases respectively, with 8 bases between them. The CDR3 runs 14 residues. Germline lookup yields CDR1 SEHNR and CDR2 FQNEAQ (reference sequence).

The rearrangement uses TRBV5-5 and TRBJ1-2; 7 positions agree with TRBD1. The CDR3 is 14 amino acids. The germline V gene encodes CDR1 SGHKS and CDR2 YYEKEE (reference sequence). The V gene end was trimmed by 3 bases and the J gene end by 4 bases; junction bases not matched to a gene: 6. The CDR3 DNA follows: TGTGCCAGCAGCTCCCAGGGGGATACCTATGGCTACACCTTC. It encodes CASSSQGDTYGYTF.

This clone was seen a single time. This may arise from a read error, as a much more abundant clone is one base away. The chain is built from TRBV4-3 and TRBJ1-6, with a possible D match to TRBD1 (5 bases). The V end was cut by 0 bases, the J end by 10 bases, with 10 bases between. CDR3 length equals 14 residues. The germline gives CDR1 LGHNA, CDR2 YSLEER. CDR3 bases: TGCGCCAGCAGCCAAGAGGGAGGGGACTCACCCCTCCACTTT. Its protein product is CASSQEGGDSPLHF.

This chain connects TRBV5-4 to TRBJ2-7; TRBD2 matches 12 bases. The CDR3 sequence is 14 residues long. Unmatched junction bases numbered 1, after V lost 3 bases and J lost 3 bases. Per germline, CDR1 SGHNT and CDR2 YYREEE (reference sequence). CDR3: CASSSSGGDYEQYF. Written as DNA, the CDR3 is TGTGCCAGCAGCTCTAGCGGGGGGGACTACGAGCAGTACTTC.

This chain uses TRBV19 with TRBJ2-1; TRBD1 matches 8 bases. CDR1 is LNHDA, CDR2 SQIVND, per germline (reference sequence). J gave up 4 bases and V 3 bases, and 5 bases lay outside the gene matches. This CDR3 spans 15 amino acids. DNA for the CDR3: TGTGCCAGTAGTATGGGACAGGCATATTACAATGAGCAGTTCTTC. It encodes CASSMGQAYYNEQFF.

The chain carries TRBV7-3 and TRBJ1-1; possibly TRBD1 for D (6 bases). Germline values: CDR1 SGHTA, CDR2 FQGTGA. V lost 2 bases and J lost 8, with 12 bases in between. The CDR3 is 13 residues long. DNA for the CDR3: TGTGCCAGCAGCTTAGTGCAGGGGCGCGAAGCTTTCTTT. Residues: CASSLVQGREAFF.

This clone was detected once. The chain carries TRBV18 and TRBJ1-5; tentative D call: TRBD1 (6 bases). Germline V CDR1 and CDR2: KGHSH, LQKENI. The germline V and J ends were trimmed by 1 base and 8 bases, with 15 bases remaining between them. This CDR3 is 15 amino acids long. The CDR3 nucleotides are TGTGCCAGCTCACCACTCAGGGGTTCCGTTGAGCCCCAGCATTTT. This gives the protein CASSPLRGSVEPQHF. Drawing the rest from reference TRBV18 and TRBJ1-5, the complete variable domain is NAGVMQNPRHLVRRRGQEARLRCSPMKGHSHVYWYRQLPEEGLKFMVYLQKENIIDESGMPKERFSAEFPKEGPSILRIQQVVRGDSAAYFCASSPLRGSVEPQHFGDGTRLSIL.

This clone was detected a few times. In DNA, the CDR3 is TGCGCCAGCAGCTTTCTCCGTGGGGCCACAGATACGCAGTATTTT. It codes for CASSFLRGATDTQYF. The chain uses TRBV5-1 and TRBJ2-3, with a tentative D call TRBD1 (5 bases). This CDR3 has 15 amino acids. Germline lookup yields CDR1 SGHRS and CDR2 YFSETQ. V shed 2 bases and J shed 2 bases, with 12 bases lying between them. Full variable domain (rest looked up from reference TRBV5-1 and TRBJ2-3): KAGVTQTPRYLIKTRGQQVTLSCSPISGHRSVSWYQQTPGQGLQFLFEYFSETQRNKGNFPGRFSGRQFSNSRSEMNVSTLELGDSALYLCASSFLRGATDTQYFGPGTRLTVL.

V gene TRBV4-3 combines with J gene TRBJ2-4; 9 bases line up with TRBD1. This CDR3 contains 17 residues. Germline V gene sequence: CDR1 LGHNA, CDR2 YSLEER. V was clipped by 4 bases and J by 1 base; unmatched bases: 8. The DNA for the CDR3 is TGCGCCAGCAGCCGCTACAGGGGGCCTGATGCCAAAAACATTCAGTACTTC. Protein: CASSRYRGPDAKNIQYF.

This clone was seen only a few times. The chain combines TRBV5-1 with TRBJ2-1, with a tentative D call TRBD1 (6 bases). From germline, CDR1 is SGHRS and CDR2 YFSETQ. Trimming stripped 0 bases from V and 8 bases from J, with 15 bases between. The CDR3 is 15 amino acids. The CDR3 sequence: CASSLVGGIGDEQFF. The CDR3, as DNA: TGCGCCAGCAGCTTGGTTGGGGGCATTGGGGATGAGCAGTTCTTC.

V usage is TRBV6-1 and J usage is TRBJ2-5; no clear D gene. The CDR3 runs 15 residues. The V and J ends lost 3 bases and 0 bases respectively, with 11 bases between them. CDR1 is MNHNS and CDR2 is SASEGT in the germline V gene. The CDR3 DNA reads TGTGCCAGCAGTGACGGGTCCAACTACCAAGAGACCCAGTACTTC. Its protein is CASSDGSNYQETQYF.

The chain has TRBV10-3 and TRBJ2-5, with 10 bases lining up with TRBD2. After removal of 0 bases from V and 1 base from J, the junction contained 2 bases not matched to a gene. The CDR3 loop spans 16 amino acids. CDR1 and CDR2 from the germline V gene are ENHRY and SYGVKD. The CDR3 bases are TGTGCCATCAGTGAGTCGAGACTAGCGGGCCAAGAGACCCAGTACTTC. Translated, it gives CAISESRLAGQETQYF.

The chain links TRBV29-1 to TRBJ2-7; the match to TRBD1 covers 10 bases. From germline, CDR1 is SQVTM and CDR2 ANQGSEA. V lost 5 bases and J lost 5; bases outside the gene matches: 9. The CDR3 extends over 14 amino acids. The DNA of the CDR3 is TGCAGCGTTCTGGCTTGGACAGGGGGTGACGAGCAGTACTTC. Its translation: CSVLAWTGGDEQYF.

The rearrangement links TRBV4-1 to TRBJ2-3; 8 bases align to TRBD2. Germline CDR1 MGHRA, CDR2 YSYEKL. The CDR3 sequence is 19 residues long. V lost 0 bases to trimming and J lost 1 base; unmatched junction nucleotides: 12. CDR3: CASSQEPPGGSGGTDTQYF. The DNA of the CDR3 is TGCGCCAGCAGCCAAGAACCCCCAGGCGGTAGCGGGGGCACAGATACGCAGTATTTT.

This clone has only a few counts. The chain employs TRBV5-1 and TRBJ2-7; 7 bases line up with TRBD1. Per the germline V gene, CDR1 is SGHRS and CDR2 is YFSETQ. Unmatched junction bases numbered 5, after V lost 4 bases and J lost 1 base. CDR3 length: 14 residues. The DNA for the CDR3 is TGCGCCAGCAGCCGCGAGGGACAGTCCTACGAGCAGTACTTC. Amino acid sequence: CASSREGQSYEQYF.

The V and J genes are TRBV5-1 and TRBJ2-3; D gene uncertain. Germline V gives CDR1 SGHRS, CDR2 YFSETQ. The CDR3 loop spans 15 amino acids. Trimming removed 0 bases from V and 2 bases from J, with 10 bases in between. The CDR3 sequence is CASSLDSPDTDTQYF. CDR3 bases: TGCGCCAGCAGCTTGGACTCTCCTGACACAGATACGCAGTATTTT.

The genes are TRBV7-9 and TRBJ1-1; TRBD1 matches 8 bases. This CDR3 is built from 12 residues. In germline, CDR1 is SEHNR, CDR2 FQNEAQ (reference sequence). V was pared by 6 bases and J by 7 bases, with 4 bases of the junction left unmatched. DNA of the CDR3: TGTGCCAGCAGTTTTGACAGGGGTGAAGCTTTCTTT. Translating it yields CASSFDRGEAFF.